The sequence of this TCR beta chain was determined in a study of blood T cell repertoires in COVID-19. On the study more broadly: Italy, Spain and the United States were the sources of the convalescent and acute COVID-19 samples. From T cells, B-cell-depleted T cells, or PBMCs came the material, which was cDNA or gDNA.

This clone was seen once. In the authors' methods: Amplification of reference gene primers was used by the study to estimate nucleated cell counts. Assay: immunoSEQ multiplex PCR; the TCRdb copy retains only in-frame clones and omits some. V and J calls plus clone size are reproduced from that table; the DNA served to infer D and trimming. In the table there are roughly 250,000 clones, around 90% of which are singletons. This CDR3 comprises 13 residues. The germline gives CDR1 MNHEY, CDR2 SVGEGT. Deletions cut 6 bases from V and 1 base from J, with 9 bases between. Material: peripheral blood. This TCR was sampled from a man aged 55-75 years who had recovered from COVID-19. The chain combines TRBV6-2 or TRBV6-3 with TRBJ1-2; tentative D call: TRBD1 (5 bases). CDR3 region: CASSWGDNYGYTF. The CDR3 coding sequence is TGTGCCAGCAGCTGGGGGGATAACTATGGCTACACCTTC.